This TCR beta chain comes out of a study of blood T cells in healthy people across ages. V dropped 6 bases and J dropped 2 bases, with 17 bases sitting between them. CDR1 DFQATT and CDR2 SNEGSKA come from the germline V gene (reference sequence). The CDR3 contains 15 residues. Every donor gave roughly 9.2 milliliters of peripheral blood. Next came a second PCR, run for roughly 7 to 12 cycles, which used a sample-barcoded 5' primer along with a J-beta primer mix. TCRdb called the 5' RACE reads again in MiXCR, with one record for every CDR3 protein. The table includes hundreds of thousands of distinct CDR3 sequences, roughly 48% detected once.

This rearrangement joins TRBV20-1 to TRBJ2-1; tentative D call: TRBD2 (5 bases). The source is a man at least 80 years old in good health. Material for sequencing was blood. This chain's CDR3 is CSAAPASGTYNEQFF. The CDR3 nucleotides read TGCAGTGCAGCCCCGGCCAGCGGCACCTACAATGAGCAGTTCTTC.